This paragraph reports one T cell receptor beta chain. This sample was included in a study of shared T cell receptors in the human thymus. TCRdb keeps only in-frame clones here, not all; method: immunoSEQ multiplex PCR. The sample includes approximately 760,000 clones, roughly 85% of them seen just once. CDR1 and CDR2 (germline): MNHEY, SVGAGI. The CDR3 contains 16 residues. Trimming shortened V by 4 bases and J by 0 bases, and 13 bases separated the two germline ends. This same sample was also taken into another study, of human thymus T cells.

The V call is TRBV6-5, the J call TRBJ2-1; tentative D call: TRBD1 (5 bases). This clonotype was obtained from a girl under three years old with a congenital heart defect. Sequencing input: thymocytes. CDR3 DNA sequence: TGTGCCAGCAGTTGGGGCAGGGATTACTCCTACAATGAGCAGTTCTTC. Amino acid sequence: CASSWGRDYSYNEQFF.